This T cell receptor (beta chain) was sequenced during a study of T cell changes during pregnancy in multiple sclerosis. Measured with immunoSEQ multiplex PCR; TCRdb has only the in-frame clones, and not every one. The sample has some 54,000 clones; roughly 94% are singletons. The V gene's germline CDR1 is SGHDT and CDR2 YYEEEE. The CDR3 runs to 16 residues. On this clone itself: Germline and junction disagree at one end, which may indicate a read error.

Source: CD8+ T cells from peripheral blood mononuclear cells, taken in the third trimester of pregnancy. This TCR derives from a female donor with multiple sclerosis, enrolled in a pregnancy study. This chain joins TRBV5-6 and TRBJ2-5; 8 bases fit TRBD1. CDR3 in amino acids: CASSPGQGRSARDPNF. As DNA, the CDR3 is TGTGCCAGCAGCCCTGGACAGGGAAGGTCTGCAAGAGACCCCAACTTC.